Shown below are 2 T cell receptor beta chains from a single sample sequenced in a study of shared clonotypes between healthy human individuals. Profiling relied on immunoSEQ multiplex PCR, and the TCRdb table lists in-frame clones only, not all of them. This table holds about 480,000 clones, around 74% found once. Input material: PBMCs. The receptors were gathered from a woman aged 40 to 50 in good health. Some clones in this sample may be carry-over from other donors' samples.

The CDR3 DNA reads TGCGCCAGCAGCTTTGGGACTAGCGGGGGCCACACAGATACGCAGTATTTT. Its protein is CASSFGTSGGHTDTQYF. V is TRBV5-1 and J is TRBJ2-3, with 14 positions matching TRBD2. This CDR3 has 17 residues. The V segment lost 2 bases and the J segment 2 bases; nucleotides outside the gene matches: 4. Looked up from germline, CDR1 is SGHRS and CDR2 is YFSETQ.

Turning to this clone: The identical CDR3 is also encoded by other nucleotide sequences in the sample. The J gene is TRBJ2-3, the V gene TRBV29-1; 8 nucleotides align to TRBD2. The CDR3 contains 13 residues. CDR1 SQVTM and CDR2 ANQGSEA come from the germline V gene. J was trimmed by 3 bases and V by 1 base; bases with no gene match: 0. DNA of the CDR3: TGCAGCGTTGAAGCGGGAGGGACAGATACGCAGTATTTT. It is translated as CSVEAGGTDTQYF.